This T cell receptor (beta chain) was sequenced during a study of glioma-infiltrating T cells. Turning to the study itself: Glioma patients had dexamethasone for six or fewer days before surgery.

This clonotype was counted a few times. Its antigen is undetermined. General study findings and limits: Above-expected tissue-blood divergence occurred in all gliomas, most in low-grade ones.

TCR alpha and beta CDR3 regions were amplified from RNA using iRepertoire nested multiplex PCR. MiXCR, run by TCRdb on the multiplex PCR reads, gives a single entry per CDR3 protein. Of around 390,000 distinct CDR3 sequences listed, less than 50% are singletons. The sequence derives from a human donor with low-grade glioma or glioblastoma, undergoing nonglioma brain surgery, or in good health (not recorded which). The sequencing input was glioma tissue, nonneoplastic brain tissue, or PBMCs (not recorded which).

CDR3 protein: CASSEGAGQVYEQYF. CDR3 bases: TGTGCCAGCAGTGAAGGGGCAGGGCAGGTGTACGAGCAGTACTTC. The chain uses TRBV2 and TRBJ2-7; possibly TRBD1 for D (5 bases). V was trimmed by 1 base and J by 4 bases, leaving 14 bases between them. Germline loops: CDR1 SNHLY, CDR2 FYNNEI. CDR3 length: 15 amino acids.